This T cell receptor (beta chain) originates from a study of blood T cell repertoires in COVID-19. Study summary: The United States, Italy and Spain supplied acute and convalescent COVID-19 samples. The analysed material was cDNA or gDNA that came from T cells, B-cell-depleted T cells, or PBMCs.

Per the study methods: From reference gene primer amplification, estimates of nucleated cell counts were derived. Sequencing used immunoSEQ multiplex PCR; TCRdb keeps in-frame clones, though not all of them. For V, J and clone size, that table is used; D and trimming come from the DNA. Among hundreds of thousands of clones, around 89% were seen once, and the ten largest hold 0.99%. V lost 6 bases and J lost 0; bases outside the gene matches: 11. CDR3 size: 18 residues. Germline V gene sequence: CDR1 LNHDA, CDR2 SQIVND (reference sequence). The chain joins TRBV19 to TRBJ2-3, with 11 positions matching TRBD2. The sample consisted of peripheral blood. This TCR was recovered from a woman aged 40-49 years who had recovered from COVID-19. CDR3 region: CASSPSGTSGLSTDTQYF. The CDR3 nucleotides read TGTGCCAGTAGCCCCTCCGGGACTAGCGGTCTAAGCACAGATACGCAGTATTTT.